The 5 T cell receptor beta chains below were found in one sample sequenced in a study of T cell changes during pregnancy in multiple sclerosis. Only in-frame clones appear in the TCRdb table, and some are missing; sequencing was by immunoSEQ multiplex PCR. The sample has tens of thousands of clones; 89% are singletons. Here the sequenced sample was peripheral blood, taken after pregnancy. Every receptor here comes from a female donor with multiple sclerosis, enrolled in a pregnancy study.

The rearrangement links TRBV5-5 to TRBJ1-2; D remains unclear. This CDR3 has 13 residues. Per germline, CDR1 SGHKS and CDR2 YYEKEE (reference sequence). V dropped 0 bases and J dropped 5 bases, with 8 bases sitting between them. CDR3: CASSLAGEYGYTF. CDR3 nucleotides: TGTGCCAGCAGCTTGGCCGGGGAGTATGGCTACACCTTC.

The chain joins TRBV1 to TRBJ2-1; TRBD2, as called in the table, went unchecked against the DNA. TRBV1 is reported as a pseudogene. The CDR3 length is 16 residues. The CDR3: CTSSPGLRISYNEQFF. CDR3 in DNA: TGCACCAGCAGCCCGGGACTACGAATCTCCTACAATGAGCAGTTCTTC.

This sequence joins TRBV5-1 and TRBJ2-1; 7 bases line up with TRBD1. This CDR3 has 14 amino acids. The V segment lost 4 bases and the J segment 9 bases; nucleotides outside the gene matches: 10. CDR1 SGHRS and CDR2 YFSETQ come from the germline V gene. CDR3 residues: CASSVGQPGGEQFF. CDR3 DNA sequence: TGCGCCAGCAGCGTGGGCCAGCCAGGGGGTGAGCAGTTCTTC.

The CDR3 DNA follows: TGTGCCAGTAGCTCAACAGGGGCCCCGAACACCGGGGAGCTGTTTTTT. Translated, it gives CASSSTGAPNTGELFF. This chain joins TRBV19 and TRBJ2-2; the match to TRBD1 covers 7 bases. V was clipped by 6 bases and J by 0 bases; unmatched bases: 7. CDR1 and CDR2 (germline): LNHDA, SQIVND (reference sequence). This CDR3 has 16 residues.

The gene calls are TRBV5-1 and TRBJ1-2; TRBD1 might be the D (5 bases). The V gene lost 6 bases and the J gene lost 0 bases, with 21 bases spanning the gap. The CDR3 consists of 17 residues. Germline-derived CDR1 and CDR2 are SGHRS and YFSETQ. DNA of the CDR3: TGCGCCAGCAACCCTTACCCAAGGGGCTCCGCTAACTATGGCTACACCTTC. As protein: CASNPYPRGSANYGYTF.